This paragraph covers one T cell receptor (beta chain) sequence. The antigen remains undetermined. Germline V gene data show CDR1 as SQVTM and CDR2 as ANQGSEA. The CDR3 loop spans 14 amino acids. The V and J ends lost 4 bases and 5 bases, in that order; junction bases with no gene match: 3. Method: immunoSEQ multiplex PCR; TCRdb's copy keeps in-frame clones and lacks some. This table holds some 3,500 clones, 64% found once. The data are from a study of early stage breast cancer tumors. For the study at large: About 80% of the 16 invasive tumors were ER+, PR+ and HER2-.

Findings and limits, study-wide: Compared with adjacent normal breast tissue, tumors showed roughly 2.5-fold greater T cell density and higher clonality. Most shared enriched TCRB sequences were commonly generated ones. Comparing each tissue with blood distinguished tumor from normal in most of the 16 patients.

This chain joins TRBV29-1 and TRBJ2-2; TRBD2 agrees at 11 bases. The sample consisted of breast tumor tissue. This sequence originates from a person in their 40s with breast cancer. Here the CDR3 reads CSVGLAGTTGELFF. For the CDR3, the DNA is TGCAGCGTTGGACTAGCGGGAACTACCGGGGAGCTGTTTTTT.